The clone carrying this TCR beta chain was seen only a few times. Its matching antigen is unknown. TCRdb analysed the RACE reads with MiXCR anew, one entry per CDR3 protein. Here the sample spans about 190,000 distinct CDR3 sequences, approximately 26% being singletons. The length of the CDR3 is 16 residues. Germline-derived CDR1 and CDR2 are MNHEY and SVGEGT. Trimming pared 0 bases from V and 3 bases from J, leaving 12 bases between. Time point: patch test 3, about 24 weeks after DPC sensitization. Treatment specified: therapeutic diphenylcyclopropenone sensitization with weekly scalp DPC. Extraction of total RNA was performed on unfractionated whole blood. The data stem from a study of human T cells and chemical hapten exposure. General study results and limits: Donor immune responses may differ from healthy people's, since all donors had alopecia.

The clonotype was recovered from a woman aged 35 to 49 with alopecia areata. Some clones in this sample may be carry-over from other donors' samples. V is TRBV6-2 or TRBV6-3 and J is TRBJ1-5; D is perhaps TRBD1 (5 bases). The source material was whole blood, sampled in connection with sensitization to the hapten diphenylcyclopropenone (DPC). The chain's CDR3 is CASSYSAGRYNQPQHF. CDR3 nucleotides: TGTGCCAGCAGTTACTCGGCAGGGAGGTACAATCAGCCCCAGCATTTT.